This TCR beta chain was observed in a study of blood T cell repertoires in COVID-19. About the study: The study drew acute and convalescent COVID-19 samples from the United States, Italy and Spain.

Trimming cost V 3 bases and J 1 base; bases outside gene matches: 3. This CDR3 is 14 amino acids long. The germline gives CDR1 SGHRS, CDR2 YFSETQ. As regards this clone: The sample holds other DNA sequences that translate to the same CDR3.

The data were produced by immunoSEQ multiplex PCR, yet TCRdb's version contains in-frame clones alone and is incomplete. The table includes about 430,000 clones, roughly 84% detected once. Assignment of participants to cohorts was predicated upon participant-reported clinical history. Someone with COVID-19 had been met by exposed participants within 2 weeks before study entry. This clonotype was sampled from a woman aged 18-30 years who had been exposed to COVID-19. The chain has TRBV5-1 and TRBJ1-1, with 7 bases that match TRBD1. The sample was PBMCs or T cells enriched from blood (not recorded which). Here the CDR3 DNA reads TGCGCCAGCAGCTCCTGGACAGGGAACACTGAAGCTTTCTTT. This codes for CASSSWTGNTEAFF. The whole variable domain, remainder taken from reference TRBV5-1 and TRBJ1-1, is KAGVTQTPRYLIKTRGQQVTLSCSPISGHRSVSWYQQTPGQGLQFLFEYFSETQRNKGNFPGRFSGRQFSNSRSEMNVSTLELGDSALYLCASSSWTGNTEAFFGQGTRLTVV.